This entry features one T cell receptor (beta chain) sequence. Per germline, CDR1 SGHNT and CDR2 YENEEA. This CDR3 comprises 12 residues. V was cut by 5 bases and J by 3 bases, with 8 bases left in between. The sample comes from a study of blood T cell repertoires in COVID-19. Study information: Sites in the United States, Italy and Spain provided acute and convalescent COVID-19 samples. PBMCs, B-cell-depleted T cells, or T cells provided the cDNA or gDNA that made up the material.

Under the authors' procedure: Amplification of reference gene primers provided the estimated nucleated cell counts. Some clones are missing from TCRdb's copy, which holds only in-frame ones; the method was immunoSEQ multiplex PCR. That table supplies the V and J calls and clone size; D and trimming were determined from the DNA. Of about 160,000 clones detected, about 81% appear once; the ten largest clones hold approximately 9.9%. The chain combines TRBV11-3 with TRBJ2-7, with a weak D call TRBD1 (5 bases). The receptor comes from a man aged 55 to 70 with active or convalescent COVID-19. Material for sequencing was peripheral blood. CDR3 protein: CASSQDSYEQYF. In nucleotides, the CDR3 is TGTGCCAGCAGCCAAGACAGCTACGAGCAGTACTTC.